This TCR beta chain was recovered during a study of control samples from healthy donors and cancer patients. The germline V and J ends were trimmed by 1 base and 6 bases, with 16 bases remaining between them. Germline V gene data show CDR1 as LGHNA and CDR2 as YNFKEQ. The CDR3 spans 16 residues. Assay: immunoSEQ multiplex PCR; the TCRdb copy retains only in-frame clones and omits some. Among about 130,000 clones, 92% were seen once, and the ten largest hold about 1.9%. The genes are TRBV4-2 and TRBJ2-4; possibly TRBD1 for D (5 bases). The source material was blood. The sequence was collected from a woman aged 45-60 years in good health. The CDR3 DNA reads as TGTGCCAGCAGCCAAGTCGTAAGGGGCTCGGGAAACATTCAGTACTTC. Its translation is CASSQVVRGSGNIQYF.